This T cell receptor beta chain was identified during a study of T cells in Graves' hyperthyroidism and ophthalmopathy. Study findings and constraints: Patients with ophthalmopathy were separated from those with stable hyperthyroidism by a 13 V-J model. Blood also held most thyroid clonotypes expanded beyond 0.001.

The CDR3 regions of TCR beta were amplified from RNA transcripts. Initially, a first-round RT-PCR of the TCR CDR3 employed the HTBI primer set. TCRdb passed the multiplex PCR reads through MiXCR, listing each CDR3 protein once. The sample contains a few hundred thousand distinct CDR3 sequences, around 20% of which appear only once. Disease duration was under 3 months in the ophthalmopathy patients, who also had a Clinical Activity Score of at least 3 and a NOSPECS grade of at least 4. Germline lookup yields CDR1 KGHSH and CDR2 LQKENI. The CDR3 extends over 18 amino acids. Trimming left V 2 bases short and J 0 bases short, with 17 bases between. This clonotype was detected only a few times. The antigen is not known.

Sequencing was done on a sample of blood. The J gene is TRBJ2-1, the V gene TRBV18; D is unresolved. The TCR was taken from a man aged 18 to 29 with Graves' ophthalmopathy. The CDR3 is CASSPVPPGHLSYNEQFF. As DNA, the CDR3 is TGTGCCAGCTCACCAGTCCCCCCCGGGCACCTCTCCTACAATGAGCAGTTCTTC.